This TCR beta chain was recorded in a study of cytotoxic CD8 clonotypes in ibrutinib-treated CLL. Whole-study context: The cohort had around 10 relapsed/refractory and over 14 treatment-naive patients, around 18 IGHV unmutated. Response specimens were obtained following a median treatment duration of approximately 12 months, with a range of 6 to 36. Study-wide results and caveats: Patients with sustained remission and those progressing were sampled at differing times.

Frozen PBMC stocks contributed 2 to 2.5 micrograms of genomic DNA to the TCR beta libraries. Assay: immunoSEQ multiplex PCR; the TCRdb copy retains only in-frame clones and omits some. The top ten hold roughly 51% of the sample, which has tens of thousands of clones, over 55% seen once. The CDR3 spans 12 residues. CDR1 is SEHNR, CDR2 FQNEAQ, per germline (reference sequence). Deletions cut 3 bases from V and 4 bases from J, with 5 bases between. A note on this clone: Its antigen is not identified.

The chain joins TRBV7-9 to TRBJ2-3; possibly TRBD1 for D (5 bases). The sequencing here drew on PBMCs, taken after 24 months of ibrutinib treatment. The clonotype comes from a human donor with chronic lymphocytic leukemia. The CDR3 DNA follows: TGTGCCAGCAGCTTCAGGGCAGATACGCAGTATTTT. The encoded protein is CASSFRADTQYF. Full variable domain (rest looked up from reference TRBV7-9 and TRBJ2-3): DTGVSQNPRHKITKRGQNVTFRCDPISEHNRLYWYRQTLGQGPEFLTYFQNEAQLEKSRLLSDRFSAERPKGSFSTLEIQRTEQGDSAMYLCASSFRADTQYFGPGTRLTVL.